This T cell receptor (beta chain) was sequenced during a study of blood T cell repertoires in COVID-19. Turning to the study itself: The samples span acute and convalescent COVID-19 from the United States, Italy and Spain. Sample material is recorded as cDNA or gDNA derived from T cells, B-cell-depleted T cells, or PBMCs.

This clone has just a few counts. Germline V gene sequence: CDR1 SGDLS, CDR2 YYNGEE. The CDR3 runs to 15 residues. V shed 7 bases, J shed 4 bases, and the junction held 10 bases outside the gene matches. The authors' processing: Amplification with reference gene primers provided the estimates of nucleated cell counts. This table comes from immunoSEQ multiplex PCR, and its TCRdb copy is limited to in-frame clones, with some not included. From that table come the V and J calls and clone size; the DNA was used to work out D and trimming. The sample has some 110,000 clones, roughly four fifths seen once. Sequencing was done on a sample of peripheral blood. The TCR originated in a man between 65 and 85 years old with acute or convalescent COVID-19. V and J are TRBV9 and TRBJ2-3; 9 nucleotides align to TRBD1. The CDR3 region has the DNA TGTGCCAGCGTCGCCGGGACAGGGTTAGCAGATACGCAGTATTTT. Residues: CASVAGTGLADTQYF.